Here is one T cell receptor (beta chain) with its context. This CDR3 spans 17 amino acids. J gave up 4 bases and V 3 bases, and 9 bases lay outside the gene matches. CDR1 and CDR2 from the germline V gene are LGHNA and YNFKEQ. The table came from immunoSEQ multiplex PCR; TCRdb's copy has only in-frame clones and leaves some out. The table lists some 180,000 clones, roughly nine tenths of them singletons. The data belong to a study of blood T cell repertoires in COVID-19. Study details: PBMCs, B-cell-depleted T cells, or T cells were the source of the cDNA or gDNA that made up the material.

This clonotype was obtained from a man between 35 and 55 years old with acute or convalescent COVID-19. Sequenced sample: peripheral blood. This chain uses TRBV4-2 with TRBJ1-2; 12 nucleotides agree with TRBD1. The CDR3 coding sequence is TGTGCCAGCAGCCAGAGGGGACAGGGGGCGCTTGGCTATGGCTACACCTTC. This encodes CASSQRGQGALGYGYTF.